These T cell receptor beta chains were read from a single sample in a study of cytomegalovirus exposure and HLA in healthy donors. Method: immunoSEQ multiplex PCR; TCRdb's copy keeps in-frame clones and lacks some. The repertoire has 75,000 to 90,000 clones, 78% of them found once; the top ten carry around 5.4%. The material sequenced was PBMCs. The origin of the receptors is a male donor in good health and CMV-seropositive. The CDR3 runs from the conserved cysteine through the conserved F or W. A D gene is named only where the DNA matches it firmly. Only some rows state a clone size, as once, few, many or a class for expanded clones.

TRBJ2-7 - - TRBV28 TGTGCCAGCAGTTTAGGGACATTTTACGAGCAGTACTTC CASSLGTFYEQYF
TRBJ1-3 - - TRBV5-1 TGCGCCAGCAGCTTGGGGCAGGGAGGAAACACCATATATTTT CASSLGQGGNTIYF
TRBJ2-7 - TRBD1 TRBV4-2 TGTGCCAGCAGCCTAAGGCTATCCAGGGGGCCCAACGAGCAGTACTTC CASSLRLSRGPNEQYF
TRBJ2-3 - - TRBV4-2 TGTGCCAGCAGCCAAGAAGTTTTCAGGCGGGGACCTAACACAGATACGCAGTATTTT CASSQEVFRRGPNTDTQYF
TRBJ1-1 - - TRBV7-9 TGTGCCAGCAGCTTAGGGGGGGGGACTGAAGCTTTCTTT CASSLGGGTEAFF
TRBJ1-2 - - TRBV27 TGTGCCAGCAGTTTATACGAGGGGAGGAATGGCTACACCTTC CASSLYEGRNGYTF
TRBJ2-3 - - TRBV4-3 TGCGCCAGCAGCCACATTAAGGGGGGGGCGCCGACAGATACGCAGTATTTT CASSHIKGGAPTDTQYF
TRBJ1-5 - TRBD1 TRBV27 TGTGCCAGCAGTTCCGGGACAGGGGTCCAGCCCCAGCATTTT CASSSGTGVQPQHF
TRBJ1-4 - TRBD1 TRBV7-9 TGTGCCAGCAGCCCACGACAGGGTAATGAAAAACTGTTTTTT CASSPRQGNEKLFF
TRBJ2-3 once TRBD1 TRBV7-2 TGTGCCAGCAGCTCAGTGACAGGGTGGGGTACAGATACGCAGTATTTT CASSSVTGWGTDTQYF
TRBJ2-2 once - TRBV9 TGTGCCAGCAGGAGAGGGGGACGGACCGGGGAGCTGTTTTTT CASRRGGRTGELFF
TRBJ1-5 - - TRBV6-1 TGTGCCAGCAGCCTGACAGCTAATAGCAATCAGCCCCAGCATTTT CASSLTANSNQPQHF
TRBJ2-1 - - TRBV7-2 TGTGCCAGCAGCTTCTATAATAATGAGCAGTTCTTC CASSFYNNEQFF
TRBJ2-7 - - TRBV18 TGTGCCAGCTCACCACCGGCAGGAACCTACGAGCAGTACTTC CASSPPAGTYEQYF
TRBJ2-4 - - TRBV14 TGTGCCAGCAGGTCGCCAGGCAGGGAAGCCAAAAACATTCAGTACTTC CASRSPGREAKNIQYF
TRBJ1-2 few - TRBV6-5 TGTGCCAGCAGTGGCCCGAGTAGGGGGGGCTACACCTTC CASSGPSRGGYTF
TRBJ2-3 once TRBD2 TRBV28 TGTGCCAGCAGCCCGGGGGGGCGAGGAGATACGCAGTATTTT CASSPGGRGDTQYF
TRBJ2-3 once - TRBV28 TGTGCCAGCAGTTTCTTAGTTCGGGCAGATACGCAGTATTTT CASSFLVRADTQYF
TRBJ1-1 - - TRBV30 TGTGCCTGGAGTGTAGGAAGGGGCTTCGCCACTGAAGCTTTCTTT CAWSVGRGFATEAFF
TRBJ2-1 few - TRBV6-6 TGTGCCAGCAGCCCGCGCCGGGGACGGGAGTACGATGAGCAGTTCTTC CASSPRRGREYDEQFF
TRBJ2-5 - - TRBV15 TGTGCCACCAGCAGAGATCTCGGAGAGACCCAGTACTTC CATSRDLGETQYF
TRBJ2-1 - TRBD2 TRBV6-6 TGTGCCAGCAGTTATACTAGCGGGAGGTACAATGAGCAGTTCTTC CASSYTSGRYNEQFF
TRBJ2-5 - TRBD2 TRBV7-2 TGTGCCAGCAGACTAGCGGAGACCCAGTACTTC CASRLAETQYF
TRBJ1-3 - - TRBV7-3 TGTGCCAGCAGCTCCGGACATTCCTCTGGAAACACCATATATTTT CASSSGHSSGNTIYF
TRBJ2-1 - TRBD2 TRBV6-9 TGTGCCGCAACCGGGAGGCACCTCTACAATGAGCAGTTCTTC CAATGRHLYNEQFF
TRBJ1-5 - - TRBV5-5 TGTGCCAGCAGCCTCTATATGCAAGGGGGTCAGCCCCAGCATTTT CASSLYMQGGQPQHF
TRBJ2-7 - - TRBV27 TGTGCTGCGGGCCCGGGACAAACCTACGAGCAGTACTTC CAAGPGQTYEQYF
TRBJ2-3 - - TRBV6-5 TGTGCCAGCAGTTCCCCACGAAGGGGGTTCACAGATACGCAGTATTTT CASSSPRRGFTDTQYF
TRBJ1-4 once TRBD1 TRBV10-1 TGCGCCCCCAAGGACAGGGGCCCAGGGGAGGATGTTTTCCAGGAAAAACTGTTTTTT CAPKDRGPGEDVFQEKLFF
TRBJ1-1 - - TRBV7-2 TGTGCCAGCAGCTTCCGGAACACTGAAGCTTTCTTT CASSFRNTEAFF
TRBJ2-3 - - TRBV11-2 TGTGCCAGCAGCCCCAACGTCGGGGGGCTCACAGATACGCAGTATTTT CASSPNVGGLTDTQYF
TRBJ2-7 - - TRBV7-2 TGTGCCAGCAGCTCCCGGTCCTGGTCCTACGAGCAGTACTTC CASSSRSWSYEQYF
TRBJ2-3 once TRBD1 TRBV6-1 TGTGCCAGCAGTACGACAGGGGAAGGCACAGATACGCAGTATTTT CASSTTGEGTDTQYF
TRBJ2-1 - TRBD2 TRBV7-9 TGTGCCAGCAGCGATAGCGGGGATGGCTCCTACAATGAGCAGTTCTTC CASSDSGDGSYNEQFF
TRBJ1-1 once TRBD1 TRBV28 TGTGCCAGCATATATGACAGGGGGCGAGGAGCTTTCTTT CASIYDRGRGAFF
TRBJ2-1 few - TRBV6-5 TGTGCCAGCAGTCATCTAGGTAACGAGCAGTTCTTC CASSHLGNEQFF